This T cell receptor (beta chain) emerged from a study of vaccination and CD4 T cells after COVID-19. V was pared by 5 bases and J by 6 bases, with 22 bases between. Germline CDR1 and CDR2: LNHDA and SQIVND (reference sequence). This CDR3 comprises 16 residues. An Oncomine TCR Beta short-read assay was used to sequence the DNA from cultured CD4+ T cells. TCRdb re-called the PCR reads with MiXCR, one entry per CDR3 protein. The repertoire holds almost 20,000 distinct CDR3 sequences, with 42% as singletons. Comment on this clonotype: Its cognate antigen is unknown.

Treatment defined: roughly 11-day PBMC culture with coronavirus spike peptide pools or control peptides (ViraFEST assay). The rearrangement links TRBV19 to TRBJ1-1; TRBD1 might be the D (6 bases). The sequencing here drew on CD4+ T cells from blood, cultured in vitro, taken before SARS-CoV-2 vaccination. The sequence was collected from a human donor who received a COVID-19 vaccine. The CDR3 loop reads CASSGGPGGGGPEAFF. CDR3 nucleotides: TGTGCCAGTAGTGGGGGGCCCGGCGGCGGAGGGCCTGAAGCTTTCTTT.